The 5 T cell receptor beta chains below come from one sample, sequenced in a study. TCRdb re-analysed the 5' RACE reads in MiXCR, keeping a single row per CDR3 protein. The sample contains 9,000 to 10,000 distinct CDR3 sequences, around 15% of which appear only once. Treg sorting used a CD4+CD25+CD127-/low gate. Sequencing was performed on Tregs sorted from blood. These receptors originate from a female donor with breast cancer.

There are a few counts of this clonotype. The chain links TRBV4-3 to TRBJ2-7, with 9 bases lining up with TRBD2. V lost 1 base, J lost 2 bases, and 9 bases stayed unmatched. CDR1 is LGHNA, CDR2 YSLEER, per germline. The CDR3 totals 17 residues. The CDR3 region is CASSQVQWGGGAYEQYF. As DNA, the CDR3 is TGCGCCAGCAGCCAAGTCCAATGGGGCGGGGGGGCCTACGAGCAGTACTTC.

This clonotype counts as medium-sized (0.01 to 0.1%). The chain uses TRBV9 and TRBJ2-1; D is possibly TRBD1 or TRBD2 (5 bases each). The germline V gene encodes CDR1 SGDLS and CDR2 YYNGEE. V was pared by 4 bases and J by 2 bases, with 13 bases between. The CDR3 is 15 amino acids. This CDR3 reads CASSPGAGAYNEQFF. In nucleotides, the CDR3 is TGTGCCAGCAGCCCCGGGGCAGGAGCCTACAATGAGCAGTTCTTC.

About this clonotype: This sequence may be a read error, since a much larger clone differs from it by one base. The J gene is TRBJ2-1, the V gene TRBV5-1; 7 nucleotides line up with TRBD1. CDR1 and CDR2 (germline): SGHRS, YFSETQ. This CDR3 has 12 amino acids. CDR3 in amino acids: CTSSLQGNEQFF. For the CDR3, the DNA is TGCACCAGCAGCTTACAGGGGAATGAGCAGTTCTTC.

Judged by abundance, this clonotype is medium-sized. The chain employs TRBV6-1 and TRBJ2-3; TRBD1 might be the D (6 bases). This CDR3 region has 15 residues. Trimming took 2 bases from V and 4 from J, leaving 13 bases between them. Germline V gene lookup returns CDR1 MNHNS and CDR2 SASEGT. The CDR3 sequence: CASSEQGTSSDTQYF. CDR3 nucleotides: TGTGCCAGCAGTGAACAGGGGACGAGTTCAGATACGCAGTATTTT.

This clonotype was detected only a few times. The chain employs TRBV20-1 and TRBJ2-7, with 8 nucleotides matching TRBD1. The CDR3 spans 14 residues. Germline CDR1 reads DFQATT; CDR2 reads SNEGSKA (reference sequence). The V segment lost 6 bases and the J segment 2 bases; nucleotides outside the gene matches: 9. CDR3 in amino acids: CSARPDRAPYEQYF. The CDR3 DNA sequence: TGCAGTGCCCGGCCGGACAGGGCGCCCTACGAGCAGTACTTC.